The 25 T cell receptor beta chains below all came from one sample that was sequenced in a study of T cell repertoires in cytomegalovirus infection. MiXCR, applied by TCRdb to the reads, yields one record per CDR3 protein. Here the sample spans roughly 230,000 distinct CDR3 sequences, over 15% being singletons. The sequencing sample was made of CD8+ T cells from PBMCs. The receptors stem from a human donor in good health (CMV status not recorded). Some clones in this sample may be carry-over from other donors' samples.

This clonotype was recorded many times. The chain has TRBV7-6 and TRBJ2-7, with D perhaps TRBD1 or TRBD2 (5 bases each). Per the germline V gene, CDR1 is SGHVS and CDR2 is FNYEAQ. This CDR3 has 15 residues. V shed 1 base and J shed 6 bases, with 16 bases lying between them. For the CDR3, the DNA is TGTGCCAGCAGCTTAGTCCCTGGGGGTCTCGGCGAGCAGTACTTC. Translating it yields CASSLVPGGLGEQYF.

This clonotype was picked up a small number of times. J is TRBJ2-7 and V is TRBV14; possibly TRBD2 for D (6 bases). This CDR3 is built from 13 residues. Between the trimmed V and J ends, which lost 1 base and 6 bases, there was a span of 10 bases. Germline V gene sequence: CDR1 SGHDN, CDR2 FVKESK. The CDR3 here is CASSQGPTSEQYF. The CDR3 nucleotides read TGTGCCAGCAGCCAAGGGCCGACTAGCGAGCAGTACTTC.

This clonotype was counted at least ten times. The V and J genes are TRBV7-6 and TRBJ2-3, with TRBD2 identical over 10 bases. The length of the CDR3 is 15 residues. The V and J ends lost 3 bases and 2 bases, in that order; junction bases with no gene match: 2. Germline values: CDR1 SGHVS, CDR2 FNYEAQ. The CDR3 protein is CASSFSGGDTDTQYF. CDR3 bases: TGTGCCAGCAGCTTCAGCGGGGGGGACACAGATACGCAGTATTTT.

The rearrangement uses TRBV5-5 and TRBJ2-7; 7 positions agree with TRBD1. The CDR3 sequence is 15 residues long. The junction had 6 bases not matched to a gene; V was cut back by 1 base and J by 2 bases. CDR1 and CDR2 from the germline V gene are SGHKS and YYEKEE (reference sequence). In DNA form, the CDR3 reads TGTGCCAGCAGCTTGTATCCAGGGGGAACCTACGAGCAGTACTTC. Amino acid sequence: CASSLYPGGTYEQYF.

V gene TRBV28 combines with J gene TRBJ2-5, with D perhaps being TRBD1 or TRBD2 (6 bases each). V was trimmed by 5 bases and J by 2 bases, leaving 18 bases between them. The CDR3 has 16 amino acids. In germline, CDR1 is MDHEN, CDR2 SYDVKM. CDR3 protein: CASSRLGGFGQETQYF. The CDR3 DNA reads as TGTGCCAGCAGTCGCCTAGGGGGGTTCGGGCAAGAGACCCAGTACTTC.

This CDR3 is CATSTDRAGGNEQFF. In DNA, the CDR3 is TGTGCCACCAGCACCGACAGGGCCGGAGGGAATGAGCAGTTCTTC. The V and J genes are TRBV15 and TRBJ2-1; D possibly corresponds to TRBD1 (7 bases). The CDR3 is 15 amino acids. V was pared by 4 bases and J by 7 bases, with 17 bases between. Germline loops: CDR1 LNHNV, CDR2 YYDKDF (reference sequence).

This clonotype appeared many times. Here the CDR3 reads CASSSTGTTEAFF. The CDR3 bases are TGTGCCAGCAGCTCTACAGGGACCACTGAAGCTTTCTTT. The chain carries TRBV7-2 and TRBJ1-1; maybe TRBD1 (6 bases). The ends were cut back, 4 bases at V and 4 bases at J, with 10 bases in the middle. The CDR3 sequence is 13 residues long. Germline CDR1 and CDR2: SGHTA and FQGNSA.

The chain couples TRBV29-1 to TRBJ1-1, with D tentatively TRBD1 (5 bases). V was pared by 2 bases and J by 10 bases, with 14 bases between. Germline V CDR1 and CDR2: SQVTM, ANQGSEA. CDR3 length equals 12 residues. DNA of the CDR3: TGCAGCGTTGAATCGGGGTTTGGGGGAGCTTTCTTT. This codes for CSVESGFGGAFF.

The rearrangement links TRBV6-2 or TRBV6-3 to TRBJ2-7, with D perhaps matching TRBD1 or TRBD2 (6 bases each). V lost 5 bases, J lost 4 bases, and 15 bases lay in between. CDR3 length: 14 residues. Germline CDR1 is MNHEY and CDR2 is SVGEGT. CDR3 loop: CASSNHREAYEQYF. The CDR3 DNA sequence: TGTGCCAGCAGTAACCACAGGGAGGCGTACGAGCAGTACTTC.

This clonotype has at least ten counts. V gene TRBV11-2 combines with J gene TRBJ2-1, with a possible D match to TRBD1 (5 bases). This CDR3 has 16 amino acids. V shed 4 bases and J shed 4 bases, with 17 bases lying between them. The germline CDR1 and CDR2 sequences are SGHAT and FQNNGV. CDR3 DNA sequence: TGTGCCAGCAGCTGGCTCGAAGGGGCTACATACAATGAGCAGTTCTTC. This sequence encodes CASSWLEGATYNEQFF.

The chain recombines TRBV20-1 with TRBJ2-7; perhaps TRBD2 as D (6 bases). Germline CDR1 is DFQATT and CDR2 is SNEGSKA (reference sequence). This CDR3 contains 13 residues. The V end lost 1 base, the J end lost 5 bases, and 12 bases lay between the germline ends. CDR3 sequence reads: CSARGLGEDEQYF. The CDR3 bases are TGCAGTGCTAGAGGCTTAGGGGAGGACGAGCAGTACTTC.

DNA for the CDR3: TGTGCCAGCAGTGACCTATATCTGGGGAATGAGCAGTTCTTC. This sequence encodes CASSDLYLGNEQFF. The chain recombines TRBV25-1 with TRBJ2-1; no definite D call. Per germline, CDR1 MGHDK and CDR2 SYGVNS. V lost 3 bases and J 7 bases, leaving 13 bases between the germline ends. This CDR3 is 14 amino acids long.

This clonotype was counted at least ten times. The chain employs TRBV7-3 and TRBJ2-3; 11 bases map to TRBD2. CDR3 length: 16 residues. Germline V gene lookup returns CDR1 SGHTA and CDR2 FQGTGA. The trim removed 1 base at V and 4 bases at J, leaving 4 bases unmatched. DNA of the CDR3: TGTGCCAGCAGCTTAAATCTAGCGGGGGGAGCAGATACGCAGTATTTT. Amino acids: CASSLNLAGGADTQYF.

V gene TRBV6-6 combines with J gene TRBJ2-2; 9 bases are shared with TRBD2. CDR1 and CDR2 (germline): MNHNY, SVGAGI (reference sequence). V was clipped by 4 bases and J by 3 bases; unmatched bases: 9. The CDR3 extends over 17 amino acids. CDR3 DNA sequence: TGTGCCAGCAGTTTCCCCATAGCGGGGGCCCACACCGGGGAGCTGTTTTTT. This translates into CASSFPIAGAHTGELFF.

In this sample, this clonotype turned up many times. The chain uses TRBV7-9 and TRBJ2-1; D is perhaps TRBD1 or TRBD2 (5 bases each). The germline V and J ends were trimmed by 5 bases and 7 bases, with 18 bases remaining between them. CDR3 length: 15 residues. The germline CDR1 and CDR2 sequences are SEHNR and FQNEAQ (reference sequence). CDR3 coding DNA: TGTGCCAGCAGCCGAGGGACCCCAAACGGGAATGAGCAGTTCTTC. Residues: CASSRGTPNGNEQFF.

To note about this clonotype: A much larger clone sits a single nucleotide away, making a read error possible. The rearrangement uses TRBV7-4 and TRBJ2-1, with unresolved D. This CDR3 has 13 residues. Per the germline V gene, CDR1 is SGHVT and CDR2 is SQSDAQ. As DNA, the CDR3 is TGTACCAGCAGGCCGCTAACGCCCGATGAGCAGTTCTTC. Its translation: CTSRPLTPDEQFF.

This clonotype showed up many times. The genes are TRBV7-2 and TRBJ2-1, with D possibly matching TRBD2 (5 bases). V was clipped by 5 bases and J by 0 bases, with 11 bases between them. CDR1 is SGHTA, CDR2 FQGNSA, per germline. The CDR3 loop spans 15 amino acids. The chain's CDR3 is CASSAGLISYNEQFF. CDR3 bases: TGTGCCAGCAGCGCAGGACTCATCTCCTACAATGAGCAGTTCTTC.

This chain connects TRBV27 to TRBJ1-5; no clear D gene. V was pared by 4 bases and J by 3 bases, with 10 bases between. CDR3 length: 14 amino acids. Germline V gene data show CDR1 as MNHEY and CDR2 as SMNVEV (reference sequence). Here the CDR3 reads CASSSIVDNQPQHF. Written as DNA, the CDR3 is TGTGCCAGCAGTTCCATCGTGGACAATCAGCCCCAGCATTTT.

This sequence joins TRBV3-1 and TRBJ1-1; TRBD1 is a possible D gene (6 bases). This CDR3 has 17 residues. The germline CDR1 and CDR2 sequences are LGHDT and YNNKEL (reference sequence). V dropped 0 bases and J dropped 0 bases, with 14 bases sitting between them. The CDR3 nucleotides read TGTGCCAGCAGCCAAGACGGTCGACAGGCCTTGAACACTGAAGCTTTCTTT. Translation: CASSQDGRQALNTEAFF. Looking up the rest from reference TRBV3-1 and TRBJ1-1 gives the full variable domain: DTAVSQTPKYLVTQMGNDKSIKCEQNLGHDTMYWYKQDSKKFLKIMFSYNNKELIINETVPNRFSPKSPDKAHLNLHINSLELGDSAVYFCASSQDGRQALNTEAFFGQGTRLTVV.

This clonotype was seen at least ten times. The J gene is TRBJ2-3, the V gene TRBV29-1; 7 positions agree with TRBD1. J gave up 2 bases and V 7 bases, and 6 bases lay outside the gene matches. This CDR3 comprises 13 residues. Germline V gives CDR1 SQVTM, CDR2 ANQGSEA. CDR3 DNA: TGCAGCGCCGGGACAGCGTCCACAGATACGCAGTATTTT. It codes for CSAGTASTDTQYF.

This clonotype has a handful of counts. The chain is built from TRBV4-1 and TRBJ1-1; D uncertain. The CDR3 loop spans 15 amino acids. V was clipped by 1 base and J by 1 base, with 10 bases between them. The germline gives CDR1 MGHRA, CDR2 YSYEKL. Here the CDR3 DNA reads TGCGCCAGCAGCCAAGTAGAGGATCAGAACACTGAAGCTTTCTTT. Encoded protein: CASSQVEDQNTEAFF.

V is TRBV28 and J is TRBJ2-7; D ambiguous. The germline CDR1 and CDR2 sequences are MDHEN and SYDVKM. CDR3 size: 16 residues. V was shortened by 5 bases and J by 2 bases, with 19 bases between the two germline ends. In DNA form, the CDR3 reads TGTGCCAGCAGTCTAACCGCGAACACCGCCACCTACGAGCAGTACTTC. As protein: CASSLTANTATYEQYF. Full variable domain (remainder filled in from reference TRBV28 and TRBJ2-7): DVKVTQSSRYLVKRTGEKVFLECVQDMDHENMFWYRQDPGLGLRLIYFSYDVKMKEKGDIPEGYSVSREKKERFSLILESASTNQTSMYLCASSLTANTATYEQYFGPGTRLTVT.

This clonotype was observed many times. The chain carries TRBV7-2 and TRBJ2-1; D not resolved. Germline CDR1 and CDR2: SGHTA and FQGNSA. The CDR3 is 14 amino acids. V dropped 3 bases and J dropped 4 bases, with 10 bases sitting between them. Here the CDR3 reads CASSFAVKYNEQFF. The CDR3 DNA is TGTGCCAGCAGCTTCGCCGTGAAATACAATGAGCAGTTCTTC.

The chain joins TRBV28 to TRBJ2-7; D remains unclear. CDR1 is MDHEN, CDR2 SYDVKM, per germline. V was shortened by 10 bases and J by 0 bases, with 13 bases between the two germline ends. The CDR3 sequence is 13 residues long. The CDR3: CATDGSSSYEQYF. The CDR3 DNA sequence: TGTGCCACCGACGGGTCCAGCTCCTACGAGCAGTACTTC.

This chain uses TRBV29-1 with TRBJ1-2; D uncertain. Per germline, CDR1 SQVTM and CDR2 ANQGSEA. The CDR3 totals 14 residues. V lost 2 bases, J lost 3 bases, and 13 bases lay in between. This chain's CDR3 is CSVETHVGDYGYTF. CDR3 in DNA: TGCAGCGTTGAAACTCATGTGGGAGACTATGGCTACACCTTC.